What follows is one T cell receptor beta chain and its context. This clone was counted once. Its cognate antigen has yet to be identified. Within one base of it there is no much larger clone, and no base qualities were kept. This sample stems from a study of OX40 agonist ivuxolimab in advanced cancers. Looking at the study overall: The costimulatory receptor OX40 (CD134) was targeted by ivuxolimab, a fully human IgG2 agonistic monoclonal antibody. Intravenous ivuxolimab was administered to patients every 2 weeks at six dose levels: 0.01, 0.1, 0.3, 1.5, 3 and 10 mg/kg. Of the approximately 50 dose-escalation patients, hepatocellular carcinoma was present in about 20, melanoma in approximately 15, renal cell carcinoma in 9 and head and neck cancer in 9. A male proportion of 82.7% and a mean age of around 60 years, ranging from roughly 23 to 85, were recorded for the dose-escalation cohort. Patients were allowed to have had prior anti-PD-1, anti-PD-L1 or anti-CTLA-4 therapy, and around two fifths of the dose-escalation patients had been treated with checkpoint inhibitors. Partial responses occurred in three dose-escalation patients, of whom one had hepatocellular carcinoma and two had cutaneous melanoma. The point of sequencing TCRbeta in the periphery was to test whether ivuxolimab changed TCR sequence diversity and drove clonal T-cell expansion. The monotherapy dose-escalation portion (N ≈ 52 patients) of the phase I ivuxolimab trial is reported in the paper.

Reading the germline V gene (reference sequence) gives CDR1 SEHNR and CDR2 FQNEAQ. The CDR3, from cysteine to phenylalanine, totals 14 residues. This entry keeps only the CDR3 DNA: 42 bases, framed from base 1. V loses 7 bases at its end and J loses 4 bases; junction bases beyond the gene matches: 8. Patients with a history of autoimmune disease or receiving systemic immunosuppression were excluded from the trial. Peripheral blood for TCR sequencing was collected from all dose cohorts at baseline, on cycle 4 day 1, and on cycle 7 day 1. Samples came from an open-label, multicenter, first-in-human phase I dose-escalation trial of ivuxolimab. Adults with locally advanced or metastatic melanoma, renal cell carcinoma, hepatocellular carcinoma or head and neck squamous cell carcinoma were enrolled in the trial. Before TCR sequencing, CD4+ T cells and CD8+ T cells from peripheral blood were sorted into separate populations.

For sequencing of the TCRbeta CDR3 region, genomic DNA was extracted from the sorted cells. TCRbeta CDR3 regions were sequenced using the immunoSEQ Assay. As stored in TCRdb, this immuneACCESS dataset retains in-frame rearrangements with V and J assigned. A fraction of the clones does not appear; measured against another copy, unresolved V genes explain less than half of the discrepancy, and the remainder lacks a known reason. In this sample the table shows approximately 76,000 clones, 70% to 90% of which occur a single time. The ten largest account for approximately 0.65% of the sample. Results and caveats for the whole study, not just this receptor: In the 0.1-3.0 mg/kg groups, partial responders were among the patients with the lowest normalized peripheral clonal expansion, particularly in CD8+ T cells. After ivuxolimab, more expanded clones were found on average in CD8+ T cells than in CD4+ T cells. Which antigens the clonally expanded peripheral T cells were specific for was not determined. At doses of 0.1 to 3.0 mg/kg, clonal expansion of both CD4+ and CD8+ T cells in blood was seen between baseline and week 6. Low levels of normalized T-cell clonal expansion were also seen in some patients who did not respond.

This specimen was CD4+ or CD8+ T cells sorted from blood, taken in a trial of the OX40 agonist ivuxolimab. The sequence was collected from an adult with an advanced solid tumor such as melanoma, head and neck, liver or kidney cancer. The V and J segments used are TRBV7-9 and TRBJ2-3, with TRBD2 matching 7 junction bases. The bases are TGTGCCAGCACAGGGACTATCAGTGCAGATACGCAGTATTTT. This sequence encodes CASTGTISADTQYF.